This T cell receptor (beta chain) was identified during a study of T cells in Graves' hyperthyroidism and ophthalmopathy. Subjects with ophthalmopathy showed a Clinical Activity Score no lower than 3, a NOSPECS grade no lower than 4, and a duration shorter than 3 months. Diagnosing involved the use of clinical symptoms, serum thyroxine and TRAb, thyroid ultrasound and orbital computed tomography. This sample holds PBMCs from roughly 10 ml fresh peripheral blood. From RNA transcripts, TCR beta CDR3 regions were amplified. The HTBI primer set drove a first-round RT-PCR of the TCR CDR3. TCRdb re-analysed the multiplex PCR reads in MiXCR, keeping a single row per CDR3 protein. This table holds 660,000 or so distinct CDR3 sequences, around 21% found once. This clonotype was seen a single time. Its antigen is currently unknown. Germline is not matched at one junction end, which may reflect a read error. General study findings and limits: Most thyroid clonotypes with frequency above 0.001 were detected in blood.

Germline V lookup: CDR1 SQVTM, CDR2 ANQGSEA. This CDR3 has 15 amino acids. The specimen was blood. This chain links TRBV29-1 with TRBJ2-1; 7 positions agree with TRBD1. This sequence was found in a man younger than 45 with Graves' ophthalmopathy. CDR3 in amino acids: CGVNKRGQSYNEQFF. The CDR3 nucleotides are TGCGGCGTCAATAAGAGGGGGCAGTCCTACAATGAGCAGTTCTTC.